The source of this T cell receptor beta chain is a study of OX40 agonist ivuxolimab in advanced cancers. About the research overall: There were three patients with partial responses, one having hepatocellular carcinoma and two cutaneous melanoma. Findings of the study overall: Averaging showed that CD8+ T cells had more expanded clones than CD4+ did.

V lost 0 bases, J lost 7 bases, and 9 bases lay in between. The CDR3 totals 13 residues. CDR1 is LGHNA and CDR2 is YNFKEQ in the germline V gene. Generated by immunoSEQ multiplex PCR, the TCRdb table keeps only in-frame clones and is missing some. Of approximately 76,000 clones detected, approximately 85% appear once; the ten largest clones hold about 6%. Comments on this clone: Its target is not known.

The input for sequencing was CD4+ or CD8+ T cells sorted from blood, taken in a trial of the OX40 agonist ivuxolimab. The rearrangement links TRBV4-2 to TRBJ1-2; D is unresolved. This receptor was identified in an adult with an advanced solid tumor such as melanoma, head and neck, liver or kidney cancer. Here the CDR3 reads CASSQEVNGGYTF. In DNA, the CDR3 is TGTGCCAGCAGCCAAGAGGTCAACGGTGGCTACACCTTC.